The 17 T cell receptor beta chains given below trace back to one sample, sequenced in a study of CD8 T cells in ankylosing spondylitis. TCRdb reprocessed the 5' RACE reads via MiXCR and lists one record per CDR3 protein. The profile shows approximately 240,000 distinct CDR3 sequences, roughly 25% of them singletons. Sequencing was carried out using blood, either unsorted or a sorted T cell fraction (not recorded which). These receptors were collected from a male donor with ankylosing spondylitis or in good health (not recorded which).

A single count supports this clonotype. The CDR3 coding sequence is TGCAGTGCTAGAGATCGGAGGGGGGGGGACAATGAGCAGTTCTTC. This translates into CSARDRRGGDNEQFF. The chain combines TRBV20-1 with TRBJ2-1, with D perhaps matching TRBD2 (7 bases). CDR1 and CDR2 from the germline V gene are DFQATT and SNEGSKA (reference sequence). The CDR3 consists of 15 residues. With 0 bases removed from V and 5 bases from J, the gap between germline ends came to 14 bases.

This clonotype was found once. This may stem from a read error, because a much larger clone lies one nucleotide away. In DNA form, the CDR3 reads TGTGCCAGCAGCATAGTTCAGAGAACAGAAGCTTTCTTT. It yields the protein CASSIVQRTEAFF. The genes are TRBV7-2 and TRBJ1-1; no clear D gene. This CDR3 comprises 13 residues. The germline V gene encodes CDR1 SGHTA and CDR2 FQGNSA. Trimming removed 5 bases from V and 8 bases from J, with 15 bases in between.

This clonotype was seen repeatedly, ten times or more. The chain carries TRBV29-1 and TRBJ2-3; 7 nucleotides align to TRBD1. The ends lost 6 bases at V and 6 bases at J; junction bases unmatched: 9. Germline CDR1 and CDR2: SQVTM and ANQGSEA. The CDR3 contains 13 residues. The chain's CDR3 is CSVRTGGVDTQYF. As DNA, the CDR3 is TGCAGCGTGAGGACAGGTGGGGTGGATACGCAGTATTTT.

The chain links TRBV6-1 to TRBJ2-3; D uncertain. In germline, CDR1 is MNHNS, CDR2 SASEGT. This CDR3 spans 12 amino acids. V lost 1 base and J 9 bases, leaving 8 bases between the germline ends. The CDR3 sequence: CASSEGRGTQYF. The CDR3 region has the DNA TGTGCCAGCAGTGAAGGACGAGGCACGCAGTATTTT.

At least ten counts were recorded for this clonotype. The CDR3 coding sequence is TGCAGCGTTGGGGACAGGGCCACTGAAGCTTTCTTT. Protein sequence: CSVGDRATEAFF. The rearrangement links TRBV29-1 to TRBJ1-1; 9 nucleotides align to TRBD1. CDR3 size: 12 residues. Germline V gene lookup returns CDR1 SQVTM and CDR2 ANQGSEA. After removal of 4 bases from V and 4 bases from J, the junction contained 1 base not matched to a gene.

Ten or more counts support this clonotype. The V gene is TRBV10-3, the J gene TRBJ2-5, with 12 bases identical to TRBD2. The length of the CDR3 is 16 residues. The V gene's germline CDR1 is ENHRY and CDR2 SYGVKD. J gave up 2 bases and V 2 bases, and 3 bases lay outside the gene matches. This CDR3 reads CAISEQTSGGQETQYF. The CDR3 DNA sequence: TGTGCCATCAGTGAGCAGACTAGCGGGGGACAAGAGACCCAGTACTTC.

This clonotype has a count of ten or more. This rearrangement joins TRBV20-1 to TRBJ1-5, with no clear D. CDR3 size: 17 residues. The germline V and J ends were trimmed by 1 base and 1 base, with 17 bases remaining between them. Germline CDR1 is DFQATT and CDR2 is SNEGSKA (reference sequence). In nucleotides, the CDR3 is TGCAGTGCTAGAGTGGTAGTGGGCCTGAGGAGCAATCAGCCCCAGCATTTT. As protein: CSARVVVGLRSNQPQHF.

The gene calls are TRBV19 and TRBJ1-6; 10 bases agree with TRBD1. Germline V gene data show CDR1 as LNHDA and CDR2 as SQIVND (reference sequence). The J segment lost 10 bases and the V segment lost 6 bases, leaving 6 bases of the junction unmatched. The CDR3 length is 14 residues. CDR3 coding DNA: TGTGCCAGTAGGCCCGGGACAGGGGACTCACCCCTCCACTTT. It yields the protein CASRPGTGDSPLHF.

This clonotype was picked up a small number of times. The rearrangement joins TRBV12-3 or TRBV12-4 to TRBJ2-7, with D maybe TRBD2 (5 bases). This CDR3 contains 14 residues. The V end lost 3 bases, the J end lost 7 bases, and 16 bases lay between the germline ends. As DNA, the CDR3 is TGTGCCAGCAGTTTGAGGGCAGGCCTTGGGGAGCAGTACTTC. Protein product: CASSLRAGLGEQYF.

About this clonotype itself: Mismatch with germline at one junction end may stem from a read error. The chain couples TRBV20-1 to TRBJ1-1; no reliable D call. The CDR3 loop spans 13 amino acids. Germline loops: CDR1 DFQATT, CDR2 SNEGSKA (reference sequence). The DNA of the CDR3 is TGCAGTGCTAGCTACAACATGAACACTGGAGCTTTCTTT. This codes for CSASYNMNTGAFF.

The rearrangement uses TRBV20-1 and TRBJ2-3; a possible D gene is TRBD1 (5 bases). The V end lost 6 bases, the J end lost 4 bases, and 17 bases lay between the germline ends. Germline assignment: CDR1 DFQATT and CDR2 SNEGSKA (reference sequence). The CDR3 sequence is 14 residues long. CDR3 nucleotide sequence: TGCAGTGCCATCCTGGCAGGGATGGCAGATACGCAGTATTTT. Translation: CSAILAGMADTQYF.

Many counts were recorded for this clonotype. The CDR3 sequence: CSARGQGGNTEAFF. CDR3 nucleotides: TGCAGTGCTAGAGGTCAGGGGGGGAACACTGAAGCTTTCTTT. V usage is TRBV20-1 and J usage is TRBJ1-1; 7 nucleotides match TRBD1. Germline V lookup: CDR1 DFQATT, CDR2 SNEGSKA (reference sequence). This CDR3 is built from 14 residues. The trim removed 1 base at V and 1 base at J, leaving 3 bases unmatched.

CDR3 sequence: CASRSDNNSPLHF. CDR3 bases: TGTGCCAGCAGGTCGGACAATAATTCACCCCTCCACTTT. The rearrangement joins TRBV14 to TRBJ1-6; the D gene is possibly TRBD1 (5 bases). The V end lost 6 bases, the J end lost 5 bases, and 8 bases lay between the germline ends. Looked up from germline, CDR1 is SGHDN and CDR2 is FVKESK. This CDR3 has 13 amino acids.

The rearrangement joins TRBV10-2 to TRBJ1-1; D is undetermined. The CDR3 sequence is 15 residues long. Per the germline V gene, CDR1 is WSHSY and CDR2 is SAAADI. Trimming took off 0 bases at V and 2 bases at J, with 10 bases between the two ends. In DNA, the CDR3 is TGCGCCAGCAGTGAGTCAGGGTCGCTAAACACTGAAGCTTTCTTT. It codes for CASSESGSLNTEAFF.

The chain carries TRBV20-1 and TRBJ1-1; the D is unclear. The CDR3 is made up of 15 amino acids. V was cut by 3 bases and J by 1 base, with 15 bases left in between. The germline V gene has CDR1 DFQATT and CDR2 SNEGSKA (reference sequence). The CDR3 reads CSASPRGMGNTEAFF. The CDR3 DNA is TGCAGTGCTAGCCCCCGGGGAATGGGGAACACTGAAGCTTTCTTT.

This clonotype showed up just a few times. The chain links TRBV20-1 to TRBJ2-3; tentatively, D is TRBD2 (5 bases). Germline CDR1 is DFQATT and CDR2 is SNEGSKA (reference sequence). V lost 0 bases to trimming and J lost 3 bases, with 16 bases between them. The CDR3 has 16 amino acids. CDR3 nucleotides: TGCAGTGCTAGAGATGGTAGCGTTGTTGGGACAGATACGCAGTATTTT. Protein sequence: CSARDGSVVGTDTQYF.

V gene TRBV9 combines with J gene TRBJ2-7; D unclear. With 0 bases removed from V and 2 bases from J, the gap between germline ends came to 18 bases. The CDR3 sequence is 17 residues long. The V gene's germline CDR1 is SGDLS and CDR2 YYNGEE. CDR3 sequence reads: CASSVVVAAISPYEQYF. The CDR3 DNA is TGTGCCAGCAGCGTAGTAGTCGCAGCTATATCCCCCTACGAGCAGTACTTC.